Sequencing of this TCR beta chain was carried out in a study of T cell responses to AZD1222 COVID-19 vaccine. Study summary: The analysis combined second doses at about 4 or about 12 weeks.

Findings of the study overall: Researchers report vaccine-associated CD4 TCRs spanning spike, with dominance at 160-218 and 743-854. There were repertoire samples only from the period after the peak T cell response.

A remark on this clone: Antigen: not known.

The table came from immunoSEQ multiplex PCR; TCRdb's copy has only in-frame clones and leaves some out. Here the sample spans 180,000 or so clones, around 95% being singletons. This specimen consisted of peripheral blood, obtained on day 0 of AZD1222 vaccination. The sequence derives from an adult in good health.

In DNA form, the CDR3 reads TGTGCCAGCTCCGGGGGTTCTGTTAATGAAAAACTGTTTTTT. Its protein is CASSGGSVNEKLFF. The chain couples TRBV9 to TRBJ1-4; possible D gene TRBD1, 5 bases. CDR1 and CDR2 from the germline V gene are SGDLS and YYNGEE. V was pared by 7 bases and J by 4 bases, with 14 bases between. This CDR3 comprises 14 residues.